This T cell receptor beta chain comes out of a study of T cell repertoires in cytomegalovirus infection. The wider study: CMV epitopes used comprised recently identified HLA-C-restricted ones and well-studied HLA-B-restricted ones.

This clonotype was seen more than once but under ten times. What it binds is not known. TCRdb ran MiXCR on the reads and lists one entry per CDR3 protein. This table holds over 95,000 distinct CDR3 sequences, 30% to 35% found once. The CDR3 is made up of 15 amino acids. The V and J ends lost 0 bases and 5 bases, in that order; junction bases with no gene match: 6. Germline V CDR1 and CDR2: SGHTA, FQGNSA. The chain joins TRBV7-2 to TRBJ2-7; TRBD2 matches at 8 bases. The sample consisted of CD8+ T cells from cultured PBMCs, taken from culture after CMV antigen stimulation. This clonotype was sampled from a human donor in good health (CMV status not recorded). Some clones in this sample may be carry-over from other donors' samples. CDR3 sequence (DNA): TGTGCCAGCAGCTTAGCATTGCGGGGGGACCACGAGCAGTACTTC. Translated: CASSLALRGDHEQYF.